One sample yielded the 3 T cell receptor beta chains listed below, sequenced in a study of shared clonotypes between healthy human individuals. Generated by immunoSEQ multiplex PCR, the TCRdb table keeps only in-frame clones and is missing some. The profile covers around 500,000 clones, with around four fifths appearing a single time and 12% taken by the ten largest. Sequencing input: PBMCs. The origin of the receptors is a woman between 35 and 50 years old in good health. Some clones in this sample may be carry-over from other donors' samples.

The V and J genes are TRBV7-8 and TRBJ2-7, with D perhaps TRBD1 (6 bases). This CDR3 is 15 amino acids long. The V gene's germline CDR1 is SGHVS and CDR2 FQNEAQ. Trimming took 2 bases from V and 1 from J, leaving 12 bases between them. In DNA, the CDR3 is TGTGCCAGCAGCTTATTATGGGGGCCGTCCTACGAGCAGTACTTC. Translating it yields CASSLLWGPSYEQYF.

The chain recombines TRBV18 with TRBJ2-6; D perhaps matches TRBD1 (6 bases). CDR3 length equals 15 residues. CDR1 is KGHSH and CDR2 is LQKENI in the germline V gene. The ends were cut back, 8 bases at V and 0 bases at J, with 11 bases in the middle. The CDR3 reads CASHGTSSGANVLTF. Written as DNA, the CDR3 is TGTGCCAGCCACGGGACAAGCTCTGGGGCCAACGTCCTGACTTTC.

The rearrangement joins TRBV6-5 to TRBJ2-7, with D possibly TRBD1 on 6 matching bases. This CDR3 comprises 14 residues. Germline V gene data show CDR1 as MNHEY and CDR2 as SVGAGI. The V gene lost 0 bases and the J gene lost 6 bases, with 12 bases spanning the gap. CDR3 protein: CASSYSRQAREQYF. The DNA for the CDR3 is TGTGCCAGCAGTTACTCGAGACAGGCCCGCGAGCAGTACTTC.